These T cell receptor beta chains were read from a single sample in a study of cytomegalovirus exposure and HLA in healthy donors. Repertoires were generated with immunoSEQ multiplex PCR, while TCRdb's copy carries only in-frame clones and drops some. The sample records 110,000 or so clones, under 85% being singletons. Material: PBMCs. The receptors were sampled from a man aged 35 to 55 in good health and CMV-seronegative. CDR3s leave out the opening cysteine and the closing phenylalanine or tryptophan. Where a row states a size, it is once, few, many or the class of an expanded clone; other rows omit it.

V gene,clone size,CDR3 protein
TRBV9,NA,ASSVDGRNTEAF
TRBV6-5,NA,ASSNRGRPDTQY
TRBV10-1,few,ASSESGRPNNEQF
TRBV7-2,NA,ASSFRTANTGELF
TRBV4-3,NA,ASSQEGQGKSPQH
TRBV4-3,NA,ASAGDLNNSPLH
TRBV7-3,once,ASSFAGSSTDTQY
TRBV2,NA,ASSSLSSYNEQF
TRBV9,NA,ASSVELGQDTQY
TRBV7-9,once,ASSPGGGVAQY
TRBV5-1,NA,ASSLTSGGRTEQY
TRBV4-1,once,ASSHEDRGYEQY
TRBV15,NA,ATSRDPRANTEAF
TRBV6-1,NA,ASETGESSEQY
TRBV30,NA,AWSVGTSGYEQY
TRBV28,few,ASSLWGWGQGKDQPQH